This is a list of T cell receptor beta chains from one sample in a study of cytomegalovirus exposure and HLA in healthy donors. Sequencing used immunoSEQ multiplex PCR; TCRdb keeps in-frame clones, though not all of them. The sample lists 200,000 to 250,000 clones, roughly 84% seen once, with 1% to 1.5% in the top ten. The sample comprised PBMCs. The receptors were sampled from a human donor in good health. Each CDR3 is given with its conserved first and last residue. The D gene is left open where the match is weak. Not all rows give a size; the values are once, few, many and, for expanded clones, a class.

CDR3nt	CDR3aa	d_gene	v_gene	j_gene	abundance
TGCGCCAGCGCCAAGCAAGCGGGAGATCGGCAAGAGACCCAGTACTTC	CASAKQAGDRQETQYF	TRBD2	TRBV4-1	TRBJ2-5	once
TGTGCCAGTTACGGCGGGGGGGCAGATACGCAGTATTTT	CASYGGGADTQYF	TRBD2	TRBV2	TRBJ2-3	-
TGCGCCAGCAGCCAGCCTATTCCGGGACTAGCGGGAGGGTCGAACACCGGGGAGCTGTTTTTT	CASSQPIPGLAGGSNTGELFF	TRBD2	TRBV4-3	TRBJ2-2	-
TGTGCCAGCGGCGGACAGGGGAGGGGTGAGCAGTTCTTC	CASGGQGRGEQFF	TRBD1	TRBV7-3	TRBJ2-1	-
TGTGCCAGCAGCCAAGACGGGACTAGGGACTACGAGCAGTACTTC	CASSQDGTRDYEQYF	TRBD2	TRBV4-2	TRBJ2-7	few
TGTGCCAGCTCAGGGACAGGGGTCCCCTACGAGCAGTACTTC	CASSGTGVPYEQYF	TRBD1	TRBV18	TRBJ2-7	-
TGTGCCAGTAGTCCAGGGACAGGGATGGACACTGAAGCTTTCTTT	CASSPGTGMDTEAFF	TRBD1	TRBV19	TRBJ1-1	-
TGTGCCAGCAGTTTTTGGAGACCAGAGGGGACAAACACAGATACGCAGTATTTT	CASSFWRPEGTNTDTQYF	-	TRBV28	TRBJ2-3	-
TGTGCCAGCAGCGTAGATGGGGCCTCGGGGCAGTTCTTC	CASSVDGASGQFF	-	TRBV9	TRBJ2-1	-
TGCGCCAGCAGCCGAGTACTAGGGACAGAAGTTAAACTGTTTTTT	CASSRVLGTEVKLFF	TRBD1	TRBV4-1	TRBJ1-4	-
TGTGCCAGCAGTTTATCGGGGGAAAAACTGTTTTTT	CASSLSGEKLFF	-	TRBV28	TRBJ1-4	-
TGCGCCAGCAACAACAGGGACCCAGAGACCCAGTACTTC	CASNNRDPETQYF	-	TRBV5-1	TRBJ2-5	-
TGTGCCAGCAGTGAGACACCACAGCGGATCTATGGCTACACCTTC	CASSETPQRIYGYTF	-	TRBV6-6	TRBJ1-2	-
TGTGCCAGCAGTTACCAGGACAGGGACCGATACACCTTC	CASSYQDRDRYTF	TRBD1	TRBV6-5	TRBJ1-2	-
TGTGCCAGCAGCTCCCGGACTAGCGGGACCACGGGGTTCTTC	CASSSRTSGTTGFF	TRBD2	TRBV5-6	TRBJ2-1	-
TGTGCCAGCAGTATTAGCGGGAGTGGCAATGAGCAGTTCTTC	CASSISGSGNEQFF	TRBD2	TRBV6-4	TRBJ2-1	-
TGTGCCAGCAGTTTCGCCGGGACTGGCTCCTACGAGCAGTACTTC	CASSFAGTGSYEQYF	-	TRBV28	TRBJ2-7	-
TGTGCCAGCAGCTTAGCGGCTAGCGGGAGGGCTCGAGAGCAGTACTTC	CASSLAASGRAREQYF	TRBD2	TRBV7-9	TRBJ2-7	-
TGTGCCAGCAGACTACTAGTTCGGGGCACCGGGGAGCTGTTTTTT	CASRLLVRGTGELFF	-	TRBV6-5	TRBJ2-2	-
TGTGCCAGCAGCGACCAGGGGTACGAGCAGTTCTTC	CASSDQGYEQFF	-	TRBV2	TRBJ2-1	-
TGTGCCAGTAGTGTTCCCGGGACAGGGGCTGAAGCTTTCTTT	CASSVPGTGAEAFF	TRBD1	TRBV19	TRBJ1-1	few
TGTGCCAGCAGCCCCCGGACAGGGGAGGAAAAACTGTTTTTT	CASSPRTGEEKLFF	TRBD1	TRBV9	TRBJ1-4	-
TGTGCCAGCAGCTTAACGGGGGGTCCCCGCTACGAGCAGTACTTC	CASSLTGGPRYEQYF	TRBD2	TRBV7-9	TRBJ2-7	-
TGTGCCACCAGCAGAGGTCTAGCGGGAGGGCCGGATACGCAGTATTTT	CATSRGLAGGPDTQYF	TRBD2	TRBV15	TRBJ2-3	once
TGTGCCAGCAGCCAACGGACTAGGCTGTTCTTC	CASSQRTRLFF	TRBD2	TRBV7-2	TRBJ2-1	-
TGTGCCAGCAGTGTCCCAGGGTTCTACGAGCAGTACTTC	CASSVPGFYEQYF	-	TRBV25-1	TRBJ2-7	-
TGTGCCAGCTCAGCGACTAGCGGGAGTGGGAGCACAGATACGCAGTATTTT	CASSATSGSGSTDTQYF	TRBD2	TRBV18	TRBJ2-3	-
TGCGCCAGCAGCTTGGATGGTCGGGAGGGAATGGTTGGATGGGGCTACGAGCAGTACTTC	CASSLDGREGMVGWGYEQYF	TRBD2	TRBV5-1	TRBJ2-7	-
TGTGCCAGCAGCGTAGTTTCGGGACTCCCCGGGGAGCTGTTTTTT	CASSVVSGLPGELFF	-	TRBV9	TRBJ2-2	-
TGTGCCAGCAGCTTAAGACTAGCGGGAGCTTACGAGCAGTACTTC	CASSLRLAGAYEQYF	TRBD2	TRBV13	TRBJ2-7	-
TGTGCCAGCAGTCCCGCGGGAGGTGCTGAAGCTTTCTTT	CASSPAGGAEAFF	-	TRBV7-9	TRBJ1-1	-
TGTGCCTACAGGGGGCGCGAAGGTGGAAACACCATATATTTT	CAYRGREGGNTIYF	TRBD1	TRBV30	TRBJ1-3	few
TGTGCCAGCAGCCGACCGTCGGGAGCGGGAGTTCTCCCTTTCTCCTTAGCCAAAAACATTCAGTACTTC	CASSRPSGAGVLPFSLAKNIQYF	TRBD2	TRBV28	TRBJ2-4	-
TGTGCCAGCAGCCACAGGGACAGGGCACGAAAACTGTTTTTT	CASSHRDRARKLFF	TRBD1	TRBV13	TRBJ1-4	once
TGTGCCAGCAGTGGGGGCCTGAACACTGAAGCTTTCTTT	CASSGGLNTEAFF	-	TRBV9	TRBJ1-1	-
TGTGCCAGAAGCCCGGGACAGGGTAACTACAATGAGCAGTTCTTC	CARSPGQGNYNEQFF	-	TRBV7-5	TRBJ2-1	-
TGTGCCAGCAGTGGCAGGGGGGATACGCAGTATTTT	CASSGRGDTQYF	TRBD1	TRBV6-6	TRBJ2-3	-
TGTGCCAGCAGCTTGGGGACAGGGTTAAATGAAAAACTGTTTTTT	CASSLGTGLNEKLFF	TRBD1	TRBV5-5	TRBJ1-4	-
TGTGCCAGCAGTCCTACCTACAATGAGCAGTTCTTC	CASSPTYNEQFF	-	TRBV6-5	TRBJ2-1	-
TGTGCCAGTCATGGACTAGGGTCGGGGAATGAGCAGTTCTTC	CASHGLGSGNEQFF	TRBD2	TRBV19	TRBJ2-1	-
TGTGCCAGCAGCTTATCAGGAATACGGGAAAAACTGTTTTTT	CASSLSGIREKLFF	-	TRBV13	TRBJ1-4	-
TGCGCCAGCAGCTTTTATCGGGTGAACACCGGGGAGCTGTTTTTT	CASSFYRVNTGELFF	-	TRBV5-1	TRBJ2-2	-
TGTGCCAGCAGCTGGAGACTAGCGGGAGGTCCCGGGGAGCTGTTTTTT	CASSWRLAGGPGELFF	TRBD2	TRBV13	TRBJ2-2	-
TGTGCCAGCAGCCGGGACAGGGGGCGCCTTAGATATGGCTACACCTTC	CASSRDRGRLRYGYTF	TRBD1	TRBV27	TRBJ1-2	-
TGTGCCAGCAGTCTAGGAGGCTCTGGAAACACCATATATTTT	CASSLGGSGNTIYF	-	TRBV28	TRBJ1-3	-